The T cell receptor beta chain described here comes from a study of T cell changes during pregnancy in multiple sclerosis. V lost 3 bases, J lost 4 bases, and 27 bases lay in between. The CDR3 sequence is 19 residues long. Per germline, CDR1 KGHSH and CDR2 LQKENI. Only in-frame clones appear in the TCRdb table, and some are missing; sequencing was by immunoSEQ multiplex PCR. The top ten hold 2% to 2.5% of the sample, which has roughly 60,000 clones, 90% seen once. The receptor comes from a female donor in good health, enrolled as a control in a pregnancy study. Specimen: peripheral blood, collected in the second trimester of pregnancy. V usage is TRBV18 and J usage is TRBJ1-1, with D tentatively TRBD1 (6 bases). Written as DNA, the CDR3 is TGTGCCAGCTCACCGGAACGTGGGTACAGGGTTTTGATTGGCACTGAAGCTTTCTTT. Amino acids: CASSPERGYRVLIGTEAFF.